What follows are 10 T cell receptor beta chains derived from one specimen sequenced in a study of cytomegalovirus exposure and HLA in healthy donors. 60 Vbeta and 13 Jbeta primers were used in PCR. Method: immunoSEQ multiplex PCR; TCRdb's copy keeps in-frame clones and lacks some. This table has 120,000 or so clones, around 73% appearing once. The material sequenced was PBMCs. The receptors originated from a man in his thirties or forties in good health and CMV-seropositive.

This clone was observed a few times. The genes are TRBV6-5 and TRBJ2-7; D possibly corresponds to TRBD1 (5 bases). The V end was cut by 5 bases, the J end by 2 bases, with 13 bases between. CDR1 and CDR2 from the germline V gene are MNHEY and SVGAGI. The CDR3 contains 14 residues. CDR3 loop: CASSASGRTYEQYF. CDR3 bases: TGTGCCAGCAGTGCGTCAGGGCGGACCTACGAGCAGTACTTC.

The rearrangement joins TRBV5-6 to TRBJ1-5; D may be TRBD1 (5 bases). This CDR3 contains 15 residues. With 4 bases removed from V and 1 base from J, the gap between germline ends came to 12 bases. Germline V gene lookup returns CDR1 SGHDT and CDR2 YYEEEE. In DNA, the CDR3 is TGTGCCAGCAGCGCGGGATGGGGGAGCAATCAGCCCCAGCATTTT. This sequence encodes CASSAGWGSNQPQHF.

The chain employs TRBV6-5 and TRBJ2-1, with 8 nucleotides matching TRBD2. CDR3 length equals 13 residues. J lost 10 bases, V lost 4 bases, and 6 bases had no gene match. The germline V gene has CDR1 MNHEY and CDR2 SVGAGI. CDR3 in DNA: TGTGCCAGCAGTTCCGGGACTAGGAGCGAGCAGTTCTTC. Protein sequence: CASSSGTRSEQFF.

The rearrangement links TRBV6-1 to TRBJ1-1; D might be TRBD1 (6 bases). Trimming took 5 bases from V and 3 from J, leaving 13 bases between them. Germline loops: CDR1 MNHNS, CDR2 SASEGT. The CDR3 sequence is 14 residues long. The CDR3 sequence is CASSTAGAYTEAFF. In nucleotides, the CDR3 is TGTGCCAGCAGTACGGCAGGGGCTTACACTGAAGCTTTCTTT.

V is TRBV18 and J is TRBJ2-1; D is perhaps TRBD2 (7 bases). Trimming took 3 bases from V and 5 from J, leaving 14 bases between them. Germline CDR1 reads KGHSH; CDR2 reads LQKENI. The CDR3 contains 15 residues. The CDR3 sequence is CASSPPGDYNNEQFF. The CDR3 region has the DNA TGTGCCAGCTCACCTCCAGGGGACTATAACAATGAGCAGTTCTTC. Using reference TRBV18 and TRBJ2-1 for the parts outside the CDR3, the full variable domain is NAGVMQNPRHLVRRRGQEARLRCSPMKGHSHVYWYRQLPEEGLKFMVYLQKENIIDESGMPKERFSAEFPKEGPSILRIQQVVRGDSAAYFCASSPPGDYNNEQFFGPGTRLTVL.

The genes are TRBV7-8 and TRBJ2-7; 8 bases align to TRBD2. The CDR3 runs to 14 residues. Germline V lookup: CDR1 SGHVS, CDR2 FQNEAQ. V trimming: 5 bases; J trimming: 3 bases; junction bases outside the gene matches: 6. The CDR3 DNA follows: TGTGCCAGCAGCCCGGGGGGGGGCGGCTACGAGCAGTACTTC. It translates to CASSPGGGGYEQYF.

This chain joins TRBV27 and TRBJ2-6; D unresolved. This CDR3 contains 14 residues. CDR1 MNHEY and CDR2 SMNVEV come from the germline V gene (reference sequence). Trimming took off 5 bases at V and 0 bases at J, with 5 bases between the two ends. CDR3 sequence (DNA): TGTGCCAGCAGTCCCTACTCTGGGGCCAACGTCCTGACTTTC. Translated, it gives CASSPYSGANVLTF.

This chain links TRBV11-2 with TRBJ1-3; the D gene is possibly TRBD1 (5 bases). Germline loops: CDR1 SGHAT, CDR2 FQNNGV. The CDR3 extends over 13 amino acids. Trimming stripped 4 bases from V and 2 bases from J, with 6 bases between. The CDR3 sequence is CASSSGTGNTIYF. As DNA, the CDR3 is TGTGCCAGCAGCTCAGGGACTGGAAACACCATATATTTT.

This clone was recorded a few times. V and J are TRBV15 and TRBJ1-2; 9 bases agree with TRBD1. Germline assignment: CDR1 LNHNV and CDR2 YYDKDF (reference sequence). V shed 0 bases, J shed 6 bases, and the junction held 8 bases outside the gene matches. The CDR3 contains 16 residues. The CDR3 DNA follows: TGTGCCACCAGCAGAGATCTGGTGACAGGGGGGCATGGCTACACCTTC. Amino acids: CATSRDLVTGGHGYTF.

This chain connects TRBV6-1 to TRBJ1-5; weak D call: TRBD1 (6 bases). V shed 3 bases and J shed 7 bases, with 10 bases lying between them. The CDR3 contains 13 residues. Germline loops: CDR1 MNHNS, CDR2 SASEGT. The chain's CDR3 is CASSDPGDQPQHF. The DNA of the CDR3 is TGTGCCAGCAGTGATCCAGGGGACCAGCCCCAGCATTTT.